This record looks at one T cell receptor beta chain sequence and its context. The CDR3 length is 17 residues. Germline CDR1 is MGHRA and CDR2 is YSYEKL. The V gene lost 1 base and the J gene lost 6 bases, with 20 bases spanning the gap. This sample was taken from a study of shared T cell receptors in the human thymus. The data were produced by immunoSEQ multiplex PCR, yet TCRdb's version contains in-frame clones alone and is incomplete. The profile shows around 67,000 clones, around 96% of them singletons. The sequence came from a human donor. The chain joins TRBV4-1 to TRBJ2-3; D tentatively reads TRBD1 or TRBD2 (5 bases each). The specimen sequenced was thymocytes. CDR3: CASSQGGKGADADTQYF. The CDR3 DNA follows: TGCGCCAGCAGCCAAGGGGGCAAGGGAGCGGACGCCGATACGCAGTATTTT.